This T cell receptor beta chain was sequenced for a study of cytomegalovirus exposure and HLA in healthy donors. The study's findings and limits: CMV serostatus stood as the only immune exposure information on hand. Analyzed later, most CMV-associated TCR beta chains appeared HLA-restricted.

This CDR3 has 13 residues. With V trimmed by 8 bases and J by 2 bases, 3 bases remained unmatched. CDR1 and CDR2 (germline): MNHEY, SVGAGI. For this clone: Its antigen remains unidentified.

PCR involved 60 Vbeta and 13 Jbeta primers. Repertoires were generated with immunoSEQ multiplex PCR, while TCRdb's copy carries only in-frame clones and drops some. Of 130,000 to 150,000 clones in the sample, 76% were seen once. Regarding donors, all were healthy bone marrow donors. The material sequenced was PBMCs. The receptor comes from a young man in good health and CMV-seronegative. This chain joins TRBV6-5 and TRBJ1-1, with 9 bases matching TRBD1. This CDR3 reads CASQGQGNTEAFF. The CDR3 DNA follows: TGTGCCAGCCAGGGACAGGGAAACACTGAAGCTTTCTTT.